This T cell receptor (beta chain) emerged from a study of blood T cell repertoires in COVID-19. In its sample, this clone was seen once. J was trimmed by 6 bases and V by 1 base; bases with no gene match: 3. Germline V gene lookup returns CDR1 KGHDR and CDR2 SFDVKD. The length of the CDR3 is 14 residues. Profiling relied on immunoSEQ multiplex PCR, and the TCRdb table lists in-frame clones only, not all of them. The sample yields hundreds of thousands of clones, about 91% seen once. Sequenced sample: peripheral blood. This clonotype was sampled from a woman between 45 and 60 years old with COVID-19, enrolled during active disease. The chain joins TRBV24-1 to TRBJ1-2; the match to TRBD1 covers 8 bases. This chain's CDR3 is CATSDFGQGHGYTF. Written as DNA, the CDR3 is TGTGCCACCAGTGATTTCGGACAGGGTCATGGCTACACCTTC.